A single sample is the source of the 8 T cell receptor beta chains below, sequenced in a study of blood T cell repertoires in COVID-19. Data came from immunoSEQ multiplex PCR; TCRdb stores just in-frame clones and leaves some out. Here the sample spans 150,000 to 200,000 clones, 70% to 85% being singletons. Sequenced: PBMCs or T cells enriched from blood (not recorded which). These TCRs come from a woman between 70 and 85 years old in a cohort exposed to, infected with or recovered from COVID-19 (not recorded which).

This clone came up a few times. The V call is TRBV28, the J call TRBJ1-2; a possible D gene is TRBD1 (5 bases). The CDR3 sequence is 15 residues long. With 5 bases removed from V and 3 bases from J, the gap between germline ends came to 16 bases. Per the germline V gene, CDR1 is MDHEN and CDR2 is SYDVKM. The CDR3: CASSPSGGTDYGYTF. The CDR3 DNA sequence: TGTGCCAGCAGTCCCTCCGGGGGTACGGACTATGGCTACACCTTC.

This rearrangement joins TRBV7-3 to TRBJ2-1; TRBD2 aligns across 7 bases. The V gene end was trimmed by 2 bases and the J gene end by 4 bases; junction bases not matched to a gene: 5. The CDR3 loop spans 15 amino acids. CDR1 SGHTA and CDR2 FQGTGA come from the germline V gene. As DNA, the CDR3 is TGTGCCAGCAGCTTATTAGCGGGCACATACAATGAGCAGTTCTTC. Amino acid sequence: CASSLLAGTYNEQFF.

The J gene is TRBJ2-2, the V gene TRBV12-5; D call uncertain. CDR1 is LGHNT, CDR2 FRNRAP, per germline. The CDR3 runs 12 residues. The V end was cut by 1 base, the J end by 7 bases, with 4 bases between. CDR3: CASGLDYGELFF. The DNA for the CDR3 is TGTGCTAGTGGTTTGGACTACGGGGAGCTGTTTTTT.

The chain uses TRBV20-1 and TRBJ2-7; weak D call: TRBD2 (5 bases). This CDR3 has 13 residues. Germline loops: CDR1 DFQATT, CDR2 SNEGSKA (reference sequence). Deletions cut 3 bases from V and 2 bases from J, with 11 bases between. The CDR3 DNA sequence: TGCAGTGCTAGTTACGGGATGACCTACGAGCAGTACTTC. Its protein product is CSASYGMTYEQYF.

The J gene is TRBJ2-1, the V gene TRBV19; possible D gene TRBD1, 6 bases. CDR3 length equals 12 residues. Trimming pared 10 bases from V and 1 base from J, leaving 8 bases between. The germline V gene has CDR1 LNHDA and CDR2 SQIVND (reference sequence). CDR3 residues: CATQGSYNEQFF. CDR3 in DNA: TGTGCCACGCAGGGGTCCTACAATGAGCAGTTCTTC.

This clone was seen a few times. The CDR3, as DNA: TGCGCCAGCAGCACGACAGGGGCGGAGAACTATGGCTACACCTTC. Protein sequence: CASSTTGAENYGYTF. The V and J genes are TRBV5-1 and TRBJ1-2; 8 positions agree with TRBD1. V was pared by 4 bases and J by 2 bases, with 7 bases of the junction left unmatched. Germline loops: CDR1 SGHRS, CDR2 YFSETQ. CDR3 length: 15 residues.

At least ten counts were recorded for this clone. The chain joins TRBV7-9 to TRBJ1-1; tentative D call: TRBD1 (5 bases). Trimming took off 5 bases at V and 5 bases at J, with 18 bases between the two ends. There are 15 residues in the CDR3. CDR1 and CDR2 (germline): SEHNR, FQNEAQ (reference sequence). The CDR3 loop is CASSPLGGVLTEAFF. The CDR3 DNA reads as TGTGCCAGCAGCCCGCTGGGGGGGGTGCTGACTGAAGCTTTCTTT.

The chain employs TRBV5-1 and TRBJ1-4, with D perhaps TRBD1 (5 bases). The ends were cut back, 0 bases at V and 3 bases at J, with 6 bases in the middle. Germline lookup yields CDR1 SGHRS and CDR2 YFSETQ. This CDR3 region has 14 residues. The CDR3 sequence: CASSLGRANEKLFF. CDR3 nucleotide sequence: TGCGCCAGCAGCTTGGGCAGGGCTAATGAAAAACTGTTTTTT.